This TCR beta chain was sequenced in a study of cytomegalovirus exposure and HLA in healthy donors. Primers for the PCR totalled 60 Vbeta and 13 Jbeta. Generated by immunoSEQ multiplex PCR, the TCRdb table keeps only in-frame clones and is missing some. The sample includes tens of thousands of clones. The receptor's source is a man aged 35 to 55 in good health and CMV-seropositive. The sequenced sample consisted of PBMCs.

Here the CDR3 DNA reads TGTGCCTGGAGTGCCATCGGGGGAGGCAATCAGCCCCAGCATTTT. It codes for CAWSAIGGGNQPQHF. The chain employs TRBV30 and TRBJ1-5, with D tentatively TRBD1 (5 bases). This CDR3 comprises 15 residues. CDR1 GTSNPN and CDR2 SVGIG come from the germline V gene (reference sequence). The ends were cut back, 1 base at V and 2 bases at J, with 12 bases in the middle.